This T cell receptor (beta chain) comes out of a study of T-cell reconstitution after alpha-beta-depleted transplantation in children. Unique molecular identifiers were built into the TCRbeta library. From the PCR reads, TCRdb called clonotypes with MiXCR, one entry per CDR3 protein. This sample has about 690,000 distinct CDR3 sequences, with 16% found just once. This clonotype was observed at least ten times. V dropped 4 bases and J dropped 5; count of bases not matched to a gene: 5. The germline CDR1 and CDR2 sequences are SQVTM and ANQGSEA. This CDR3 comprises 13 residues. The receptor comes from a human donor who donated a stem cell graft to a child with acute myeloid leukemia. V is TRBV29-1 and J is TRBJ2-5; 9 bases are a match to TRBD1. The sample consisted of PBMCs from the stem cell graft donor, taken from the stem cell graft. The CDR3 sequence: CSVAYRGRETQYF. The DNA of the CDR3 is TGCAGCGTTGCGTACAGGGGGCGGGAGACCCAGTACTTC.